This entry describes one TCR beta chain. This specimen comes from a study of blood T cell repertoires in COVID-19. Turning to the study itself: Sample material is recorded as cDNA or gDNA derived from T cells, B-cell-depleted T cells, or PBMCs.

Original handling: Cell counts per sample came from amplifying reference gene primers. Sequencing was performed with immunoSEQ multiplex PCR; in TCRdb, only in-frame clones are kept and a portion is missing. Clonal size and the V and J genes are those of that table, whereas D and trimming came from the DNA. This table holds fewer than 30,000 clones, approximately 89% found once. This CDR3 spans 16 amino acids. V was shortened by 3 bases and J by 2 bases, with 15 bases between the two germline ends. The germline V gene encodes CDR1 SGHKS and CDR2 YYEKEE (reference sequence). This clonotype originated in a man aged 50 to 60 with active COVID-19. Sequencing was carried out using peripheral blood. V gene TRBV5-5 combines with J gene TRBJ1-5; D ambiguous. CDR3 amino acids: CASSSGNFGGNQPQHF. CDR3 sequence (DNA): TGTGCCAGCAGCTCAGGAAACTTCGGGGGCAATCAGCCCCAGCATTTT.